This T cell receptor (beta chain) comes out of a study of T cells in Graves' hyperthyroidism and ophthalmopathy. V lost 3 bases, J lost 0 bases, and 5 bases lay in between. The CDR3 totals 13 residues. Under 3 months was the duration of disease in ophthalmopathy patients, who also had a Clinical Activity Score of at least 3 and a NOSPECS grade of at least 4. Uncontrolled infection, other autoimmune disease, pregnancy and lactation each barred patients from inclusion. This clonotype was detected many times. What it binds is unknown. Regarding the study as a whole: Researchers report that a 13 V-J model separated ophthalmopathy from stable hyperthyroidism.

Researchers took RNA transcripts and amplified the TCR beta CDR3 regions from them. When the TCR CDR3 underwent first-round RT-PCR, the HTBI primer set was used. TCRdb used MiXCR to reprocess the multiplex PCR reads, holding one entry per CDR3 protein. Among roughly 600,000 distinct CDR3 sequences listed, more than 14% were seen once. The receptor's source is a woman aged 45 to 65 with Graves' ophthalmopathy. V is TRBV12-3 or TRBV12-4 and J is TRBJ2-5; D not certain. Sequenced material: blood. The DNA of the CDR3 is TGTGCCAGCAGTTTTTCTGACCAAGAGACCCAGTACTTC. Translation: CASSFSDQETQYF.